Shown below are 23 T cell receptor beta chains from a single sample sequenced in a study of OX40 agonist ivuxolimab in advanced cancers. Libraries were prepared by immunoSEQ multiplex PCR; TCRdb keeps only in-frame clonotypes and omits some of them. The sample consists of around 67,000 clones, almost 85% of them appearing once. The material was CD4+ or CD8+ T cells sorted from blood, obtained in a trial of the OX40 agonist ivuxolimab. The source of these receptors is an adult with an advanced solid tumor such as melanoma, head and neck, liver or kidney cancer.

The chain has TRBV5-1 and TRBJ2-5, with D possibly matching TRBD1 (5 bases). The end of the DNA fits TRBJ2-7 better, so the J call may be wrong. The CDR3 spans 14 residues. Germline V CDR1 and CDR2: SGHRS, YFSETQ. The CDR3 here is CASSLRQPSYEQYF. The CDR3 DNA reads as TGCGCCAGCAGCTTAAGACAGCCTTCCTACGAGCAGTACTTC.

This clone was recorded a few times. The genes are TRBV5-1 and TRBJ1-1, with D possibly TRBD1 on 6 matching bases. The CDR3 length is 13 residues. V was clipped by 3 bases and J by 7 bases, with 13 bases between them. Germline V gene sequence: CDR1 SGHRS, CDR2 YFSETQ. The CDR3: CASSWGLGLEAFF. DNA of the CDR3: TGCGCCAGCAGCTGGGGGCTGGGACTTGAAGCTTTCTTT.

This rearrangement joins TRBV5-4 to TRBJ2-3; no clear D gene. V lost 0 bases and J 3 bases, leaving 5 bases between the germline ends. The germline CDR1 and CDR2 sequences are SGHNT and YYREEE (reference sequence). This CDR3 comprises 13 residues. The CDR3 DNA reads as TGTGCCAGCAGCTTGGGCTGGACAGATACGCAGTATTTT. The encoded protein is CASSLGWTDTQYF.

To note about this clone: A read error may produce the germline difference seen at one junction end. J is TRBJ2-2 and V is TRBV7-7, with D possibly being TRBD1 (5 bases). Germline values: CDR1 SSHAT, CDR2 FNYEAQ (reference sequence). This CDR3 spans 18 amino acids. CDR3 sequence (DNA): TGTGCTAGCAGCTCCCGGAATACGATCTTGGGGCCCACCGGGGAGCTGTTTTTT. Translated: CASSSRNTILGPTGELFF. The full variable domain, its missing parts supplied by reference TRBV7-7 and TRBJ2-2, is GAGVSQSPRYKVTKRGQDVTLRCDPISSHATLYWYQQALGQGPEFLTYFNYEAQPDKSGLPSDRFSAERPEGSISTLTIQRTEQRDSAMYRCASSSRNTILGPTGELFFGEGSRLTVL.

CDR3 loop: CATSRPPGEEQYF. CDR3 coding DNA: TGTGCCACCAGCAGACCCCCAGGGGAAGAGCAGTACTTC. The chain is built from TRBV15 and TRBJ2-5; a weak D match, TRBD1 (6 bases). V dropped 2 bases and J dropped 11 bases, with 15 bases sitting between them. This CDR3 is 13 amino acids long. CDR1 is LNHNV and CDR2 is YYDKDF in the germline V gene (reference sequence).

The chain has TRBV6-1 and TRBJ2-3, with unresolved D. CDR3 length: 14 residues. Trimming removed 7 bases at V and 4 bases at J, with 15 bases between. Germline V lookup: CDR1 MNHNS, CDR2 SASEGT. The CDR3 DNA reads TGTGCCAGCACCATGACTTCGGGCGCAGATACGCAGTATTTT. It is translated as CASTMTSGADTQYF.

This sequence joins TRBV19 and TRBJ2-7, with 9 bases fitting TRBD1. The CDR3 spans 14 residues. Germline V gives CDR1 LNHDA, CDR2 SQIVND (reference sequence). The V gene end was trimmed by 5 bases and the J gene end by 4 bases; junction bases not matched to a gene: 6. The CDR3 loop reads CASSLGQGLYEQYF. CDR3 DNA sequence: TGTGCCAGTAGTCTGGGACAGGGACTTTACGAGCAGTACTTC.

This clone was found once. The chain joins TRBV6-5 to TRBJ2-7; D perhaps matches TRBD1 (6 bases). This CDR3 is built from 14 residues. Looked up from germline, CDR1 is MNHEY and CDR2 is SVGAGI. V lost 7 bases to trimming and J lost 2 bases, with 15 bases between them. The CDR3 nucleotides are TGTGCCAGCATAAGGACAGTTAACCCCTACGAGCAGTACTTC. Protein product: CASIRTVNPYEQYF.

The genes are TRBV29-1 and TRBJ1-1, with D possibly TRBD1 on 5 matching bases. V was clipped by 3 bases and J by 1 base, with 18 bases between them. Per the germline V gene, CDR1 is SQVTM and CDR2 is ANQGSEA. CDR3 length: 16 residues. For the CDR3, the DNA is TGCAGCGTTGAGTCGGGGCAGGGCGACGGGAACACTGAAGCTTTCTTT. Its translation: CSVESGQGDGNTEAFF.

This chain joins TRBV11-3 and TRBJ2-7, with a possible D match to TRBD2 (6 bases). The CDR3 consists of 13 residues. V was clipped by 5 bases and J by 0 bases, with 8 bases between them. Germline V lookup: CDR1 SGHNT, CDR2 YENEEA. The CDR3 is CASSTGVSYEQYF. CDR3 DNA: TGTGCCAGCAGCACGGGGGTCTCCTACGAGCAGTACTTC.

The V and J genes are TRBV6-5 and TRBJ1-1; 7 bases line up with TRBD1. Germline V gene lookup returns CDR1 MNHEY and CDR2 SVGAGI. The CDR3 runs 14 residues. The trim removed 7 bases at V and 4 bases at J, leaving 9 bases unmatched. The CDR3 loop reads CASTPMQGVTEAFF. Here the CDR3 DNA reads TGTGCCAGCACCCCGATGCAGGGGGTCACTGAAGCTTTCTTT.

This clone was observed once. The chain uses TRBV5-6 and TRBJ1-5; D is uncertain. Germline V gene lookup returns CDR1 SGHDT and CDR2 YYEEEE. V was trimmed by 0 bases and J by 7 bases, leaving 8 bases between them. The CDR3 is 13 residues long. In nucleotides, the CDR3 is TGTGCCAGCAGCTTGGTCGGGGTCCAGCCCCAGCATTTT. Encoded protein: CASSLVGVQPQHF. Supplemented by reference TRBV5-6 and TRBJ1-5, the full variable domain reads DAGVTQSPTHLIKTRGQQVTLRCSPKSGHDTVSWYQQALGQGPQFIFQYYEEEERQRGNFPDRFSGHQFPNYSSELNVNALLLGDSALYLCASSLVGVQPQHFGDGTRLSIL.

The chain has TRBV7-6 and TRBJ1-2; maybe TRBD1 (5 bases). V lost 1 base and J 11 bases, leaving 20 bases between the germline ends. The CDR3 has 15 amino acids. Germline loops: CDR1 SGHVS, CDR2 FNYEAQ. CDR3 protein: CASSLGGGLGMRYTF. The CDR3 DNA reads as TGTGCCAGCAGCTTAGGTGGGGGACTAGGAATGAGGTACACCTTC.

The chain couples TRBV6-6 to TRBJ1-5; D gene uncertain. Between the trimmed V and J ends, which lost 2 bases and 3 bases, there was a span of 11 bases. Germline V gene sequence: CDR1 MNHNY, CDR2 SVGAGI (reference sequence). This CDR3 has 15 amino acids. The CDR3 sequence is CASSYNRGVNQPQHF. The CDR3 bases are TGTGCCAGCAGTTACAATCGCGGAGTCAATCAGCCCCAGCATTTT.

This clone was detected only once. The chain recombines TRBV11-2 with TRBJ2-1; TRBD2 matches 13 bases. Germline assignment: CDR1 SGHAT and CDR2 FQNNGV. The CDR3 is 18 residues long. V lost 5 bases to trimming and J lost 7 bases; unmatched junction nucleotides: 14. The CDR3 bases are TGTGCCAGCAGCCCCCGTCCTGGACTAGCGGGAGTACGAAATGAGCAGTTCTTC. Translated: CASSPRPGLAGVRNEQFF.

V is TRBV10-3 and J is TRBJ2-1, with D possibly TRBD2 on 6 matching bases. V dropped 1 base and J dropped 8 bases, with 18 bases sitting between them. This CDR3 contains 16 residues. Germline values: CDR1 ENHRY, CDR2 SYGVKD. The CDR3 DNA reads TGTGCCATCAGTGAGTGGGCTAGCGCTCCTTCGGATGAGCAGTTCTTC. Amino acids: CAISEWASAPSDEQFF.

Points on this clone: This sequence may be a read error, since a much larger clone differs from it by one base. This CDR3 is also generated by other DNA sequences in the sample. The chain employs TRBV9 and TRBJ1-6, with D possibly being TRBD1 (5 bases). The CDR3 spans 13 residues. The germline gives CDR1 SGDLS, CDR2 YYNGEE. In DNA, the CDR3 is TGTGCCAGCAGCGTAGGGGGGAATTCACCTCTCCACTTT. Translated: CASSVGGNSPLHF.

V gene TRBV4-1 combines with J gene TRBJ2-3, with 9 bases lining up with TRBD2. V lost 1 base to trimming and J lost 1 base; unmatched junction nucleotides: 3. CDR1 and CDR2 from the germline V gene are MGHRA and YSYEKL. CDR3 size: 16 residues. The CDR3 loop reads CASSQGRTSGTDTQYF. CDR3 coding DNA: TGCGCCAGCAGCCAAGGCCGGACTAGCGGCACAGATACGCAGTATTTT.

In this sample, this clone turned up a few times. V and J are TRBV29-1 and TRBJ1-1, with 9 nucleotides matching TRBD1. With V trimmed by 4 bases and J by 4 bases, 7 bases remained unmatched. CDR1 SQVTM and CDR2 ANQGSEA come from the germline V gene. The CDR3 loop spans 14 amino acids. The CDR3 here is CSVAIRTGVTEAFF. DNA of the CDR3: TGCAGCGTTGCTATACGGACAGGGGTCACTGAAGCTTTCTTT.

The rearrangement links TRBV18 to TRBJ1-4; no clear D. CDR3 length: 14 residues. Germline CDR1 is KGHSH and CDR2 is LQKENI. V was shortened by 5 bases and J by 0 bases, with 7 bases between the two germline ends. DNA for the CDR3: TGTGCCAGCTCAGCACTCGCAACTAATGAAAAACTGTTTTTT. It specifies CASSALATNEKLFF.

The V gene is TRBV10-3, the J gene TRBJ2-7, with 7 bases that match TRBD2. CDR3 length equals 17 residues. Germline V lookup: CDR1 ENHRY, CDR2 SYGVKD. With V trimmed by 10 bases and J by 4 bases, 22 bases remained unmatched. The CDR3 DNA reads TGTGCCACTAGGGATAAAGCAGGGAGGGGTTTACTGTACGAGCAGTACTTC. Translating gives CATRDKAGRGLLYEQYF.

For this clone: An end of the junction does not agree with germline; a read error may underlie this. The chain joins TRBV7-9 to TRBJ2-2; no clear D gene. Germline values: CDR1 SEHNR, CDR2 FQNEAQ (reference sequence). The CDR3 has 12 amino acids. This CDR3 is CASSPKTGELFF. The CDR3 coding sequence is TGTGCCAGCAGCCCGAAAACCGGGGAGCTGTTTTTT.

The chain carries TRBV11-2 and TRBJ2-7, with no clear D. From germline, CDR1 is SGHAT and CDR2 FQNNGV. The CDR3 consists of 15 residues. V was pared by 1 base and J by 2 bases, with 12 bases between. In nucleotides, the CDR3 is TGTGCCAGCAGCTTAGGGCCAGTTACCACCTACGAGCAGTACTTC. Residues: CASSLGPVTTYEQYF.